The present T cell receptor (beta chain) was sequenced within a study of blood T cell repertoires in COVID-19. Study context: The United States, Italy and Spain were the sources of the acute and convalescent COVID-19 samples. In each case, the material was cDNA or gDNA derived from T cells, B-cell-depleted T cells, or PBMCs.

As processed by the authors: Amplifying reference gene primers gave estimates of nucleated cell counts. Assay: immunoSEQ multiplex PCR; the TCRdb copy retains only in-frame clones and omits some. That table furnishes V, J and clone size, whereas the DNA furnished D and trimming. This table has 200,000 to 300,000 clones, approximately 84% appearing once. Germline V gene data show CDR1 as MNHEY and CDR2 as SMNVEV (reference sequence). The V gene lost 6 bases and the J gene lost 1 base, with 12 bases spanning the gap. This CDR3 is 14 amino acids long. This rearrangement joins TRBV27 to TRBJ1-1; the D gene is possibly TRBD1 (6 bases). This clonotype was sampled from a human donor in a cohort sampled during active COVID-19. The specimen sequenced was peripheral blood. CDR3: CASSSGQTNTEAFF. For the CDR3, the DNA is TGTGCCAGCAGCTCCGGACAGACGAACACTGAAGCTTTCTTT.